This TCR beta chain was observed in a study of blood T cells in healthy people across ages. Points on this clonotype: What it recognizes is unknown.

General study points: What prevented conclusive comparison of naive and antigen-experienced cells was that PBMCs were unsorted.

A second PCR, run for roughly 7 to 11 cycles, used a sample-barcoded 5' primer plus a J-beta primer mix. TCRdb recomputed calls from the 5' RACE reads with MiXCR, one row per CDR3 protein. Of about 720,000 distinct CDR3 sequences listed, over 20% are singletons. CDR3 length equals 15 residues. Trimming removed 2 bases from V and 1 base from J, with 10 bases in between. Germline assignment: CDR1 SGHAT and CDR2 FQNNGV. Sequencing was performed on blood. The chain carries TRBV11-2 and TRBJ2-3; no clear D gene. The source is a man aged 65 to 85 in good health. The CDR3 DNA reads as TGTGCCAGCAGCTTATCCGGGCAGGGCACAGATACGCAGTATTTT. Amino acid sequence: CASSLSGQGTDTQYF. The complete variable domain, with remaining parts taken from reference TRBV11-2 and TRBJ2-3, reads EAGVAQSPRYKIIEKRQSVAFWCNPISGHATLYWYQQILGQGPKLLIQFQNNGVVDDSQLPKDRFSAERLKGVDSTLKIQPAKLEDSAVYLCASSLSGQGTDTQYFGPGTRLTVL.